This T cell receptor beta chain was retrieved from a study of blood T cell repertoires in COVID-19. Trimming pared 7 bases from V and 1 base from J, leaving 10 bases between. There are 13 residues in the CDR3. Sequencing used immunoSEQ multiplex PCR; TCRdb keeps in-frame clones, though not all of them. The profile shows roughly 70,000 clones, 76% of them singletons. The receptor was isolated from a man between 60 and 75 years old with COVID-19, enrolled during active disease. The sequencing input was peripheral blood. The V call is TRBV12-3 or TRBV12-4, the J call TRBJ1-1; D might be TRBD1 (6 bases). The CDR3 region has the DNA TGTGCCAGCAAGCAACAGGGGAACACTGAAGCTTTCTTT. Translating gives CASKQQGNTEAFF.